The rows below give T cell receptor beta chains drawn from one sample of a study of T cell repertoires in cytomegalovirus infection. TCRdb reprocessed the reads with MiXCR, giving one entry per CDR3 protein. The sample contains around 450,000 distinct CDR3 sequences, roughly 31% of which appear only once. The sample taken for sequencing was PBMCs. These receptors all stem from a human donor in good health (CMV status not recorded). Some clones in this sample may be carry-over from other donors' samples. The CDR3 runs from the conserved cysteine through the conserved F or W. A D gene is named only where the DNA matches it firmly. Expanded clones are given a class, and other clones once, few, many or no size at all.

clone_size d_call j_call v_call cdr3_aa
. TRBD2 TRBJ2-2 TRBV25-1 CASSSLAGGHTGELFF
many . TRBJ2-7 TRBV5-4 CASSLEMNYRSYEQYF
. . TRBJ1-6 TRBV20-1 CSARGSDRPNSPLHF
. TRBD2 TRBJ2-1 TRBV5-4 CASSSPGLNNEQFF
. . TRBJ2-3 TRBV11-3 CASSLHRTDTQYF
. . TRBJ1-5 TRBV10-3 CAISEPDRFNQPQHF
. TRBD1 TRBJ1-5 TRBV2 CASSVRTGGNKPQHF
many TRBD1 TRBJ2-5 TRBV7-8 CASSLTGQGQETQYF
once . TRBJ1-6 TRBV11-2 CASSLLGLNSPLHF
many TRBD1 TRBJ1-1 TRBV19 CASFNSGTGSTEAFF
. . TRBJ2-3 TRBV6-8 CAISYSRGLGTDTQYF
medium-sized . TRBJ1-1 TRBV10-2 CASSEAGEGTEAFF
. TRBD2 TRBJ2-1 TRBV11-2 CASSSRTSVNEQFF
. . TRBJ2-5 TRBV20-1 CSAMGLGETQYF
few . TRBJ2-5 TRBV6-6 CASSPLGQGGGETQYF
many . TRBJ1-6 TRBV7-2 CASSLGGPLSSYNSPLHF
. . TRBJ2-5 TRBV20-1 CSAPAAFQETQYF
. TRBD1 TRBJ1-2 TRBV6-6 CAMSLDPDRDYTF
few . TRBJ2-3 TRBV3-1 CASSQDGDTQYF
. . TRBJ1-3 TRBV7-9 CASTDGSVTDGNTIYF
. . TRBJ2-1 TRBV5-5 CASSPALVPYNEQFF
. . TRBJ2-1 TRBV6-8 CASSAQGGEQFF
few . TRBJ2-3 TRBV7-2 CASSPQTGTDTQYF
. . TRBJ1-1 TRBV11-2 CASSLGEGIMNTEAFF
many . TRBJ1-1 TRBV2 CASDLISMNTEAFF
. . TRBJ2-7 TRBV27 CASSLRPGKSSYEQYF
few . TRBJ1-5 TRBV2 CASRGVRGSNQPQHF
. TRBD1 TRBJ1-2 TRBV18 CASSPQPQGNYGYTF
many TRBD2 TRBJ2-3 TRBV4-2 CASSSAGGLYDTQYF
. . TRBJ2-2 TRBV6-2/TRBV6-3 CASEYGGALNTGELFF
few . TRBJ2-1 TRBV6-1 CASSEVVGRYYNEQFF
many . TRBJ1-3 TRBV6-1 CASSEAGLSGNTIYF
. TRBD1 TRBJ1-1 TRBV19 CASRDRGLYTEAFF
few . TRBJ1-2 TRBV28 CASSFLGFSVQANYGYTF
few . TRBJ2-1 TRBV4-3 CASSLWTDNDYNEQFF
few . TRBJ1-2 TRBV20-1 CSARDLPKYGYTF
few TRBD1 TRBJ2-7 TRBV20-1 CSAPGTGVSYEQYF
many . TRBJ2-1 TRBV11-2 CASRKGQSSYNEQFF
few . TRBJ1-1 TRBV20-1 CSARGVTGNTEAFF
. . TRBJ1-2 TRBV6-2/TRBV6-3 CASSYRGIRAGGYTF
. TRBD2 TRBJ2-1 TRBV5-1 CASSLVSSGGTYNEQFF
many TRBD2 TRBJ2-3 TRBV28 CAGTGRGGLIYHTQYF
once . TRBJ2-3 TRBV15 CATSNGGTDTQYF
few . TRBJ2-7 TRBV7-2 CASSLGGKQYF
few . TRBJ2-7 TRBV4-2 CASSQVLGASSSYEQYF
few TRBD2 TRBJ2-5 TRBV5-1 CASSLGLAGAEATQYF
. . TRBJ1-4 TRBV27 CASKLREGTFNEKLFF
many TRBD2 TRBJ2-7 TRBV7-2 CASSRDELAGVYEQYF
many . TRBJ2-7 TRBV6-1 CASSRDTSYEQYF
. . TRBJ2-7 TRBV7-8 CASSSGGGEYF
once . TRBJ1-5 TRBV27 CASRGGGGLIQPQHF
few . TRBJ2-5 TRBV5-1 CASSLDGLAQETQYF